These 26 T cell receptor beta chains share one sample of origin, sequenced in a study of CD8+ T cells in alopecia areata. Treatment described: oral pan-JAK inhibitor, 5-10 mg twice daily. RNA was isolated and reverse transcribed to cDNA, the sequencing template. Produced via immunoSEQ multiplex PCR; TCRdb's table is partial and in-frame only. The sample has 150,000 to 200,000 clones; 58% are singletons. Sample: CD4+ T cells sorted from blood, taken between weeks 55 and 65, from a patient treated with tofacitinib. The receptors derive from a human donor with alopecia areata.

The chain links TRBV14 to TRBJ2-7, with D uncertain. The CDR3 spans 13 residues. Germline loops: CDR1 SGHDN, CDR2 FVKESK. Deletions cut 1 base from V and 3 bases from J, with 7 bases between. In nucleotides, the CDR3 is TGTGCCAGCAGCCAAGTCTCGATCTACGAGCAGTACTTC. Protein: CASSQVSIYEQYF.

The genes are TRBV2 and TRBJ2-7; TRBD2 matches 8 bases. This CDR3 spans 13 amino acids. V dropped 4 bases and J dropped 2; count of bases not matched to a gene: 1. Germline V gene data show CDR1 as SNHLY and CDR2 as FYNNEI. CDR3 DNA: TGTGCCAGCAGTGTCGGGGGGGCCTACGAGCAGTACTTC. As protein: CASSVGGAYEQYF.

This sequence joins TRBV2 and TRBJ2-5; 9 bases line up with TRBD2. V lost 4 bases, J lost 5 bases, and 5 bases stayed unmatched. The CDR3 covers 14 residues. From germline, CDR1 is SNHLY and CDR2 FYNNEI. CDR3 amino acids: CASSVLAGLETQYF. The CDR3 DNA reads as TGTGCCAGCAGTGTTCTAGCGGGGTTGGAGACCCAGTACTTC. The variable domain in full, completed from reference TRBV2 and TRBJ2-5, reads EPEVTQTPSHQVTQMGQEVILRCVPISNHLYFYWYRQILGQKVEFLVSFYNNEISEKSEIFDDQFSVERPDGSNFTLKIRSTKLEDSAMYFCASSVLAGLETQYFGPGTRLLVL.

This clone was seen once. This chain joins TRBV27 and TRBJ2-7; TRBD2 is a possible D gene (6 bases). V lost 5 bases and J 2 bases, leaving 16 bases between the germline ends. Germline V gives CDR1 MNHEY, CDR2 SMNVEV (reference sequence). The CDR3 contains 15 residues. The CDR3 loop is CASSLGPRGTYEQYF. DNA of the CDR3: TGTGCCAGCAGTCTCGGACCGCGGGGAACCTACGAGCAGTACTTC.

The chain recombines TRBV7-9 with TRBJ1-1; D might be TRBD1 (5 bases). V was clipped by 6 bases and J by 11 bases, with 19 bases between them. The CDR3 is 13 residues long. Germline V gene data show CDR1 as SEHNR and CDR2 as FQNEAQ (reference sequence). The CDR3 sequence is CASSLGNLGDAFF. The DNA of the CDR3 is TGTGCCAGCAGTCTAGGAAATTTGGGGGACGCTTTCTTT.

The V and J genes are TRBV4-1 and TRBJ2-2; 8 bases are shared with TRBD1. Germline values: CDR1 MGHRA, CDR2 YSYEKL. The CDR3 has 13 residues. After removal of 7 bases from V and 6 bases from J, the junction contained 4 bases not matched to a gene. The CDR3 sequence is CASKDRVAGELFF. CDR3 in DNA: TGCGCCAGCAAGGACAGGGTAGCCGGGGAGCTGTTTTTT.

V and J are TRBV6-6 and TRBJ1-6; TRBD1 matches at 8 bases. This CDR3 is 15 amino acids long. CDR1 is MNHNY, CDR2 SVGAGI, per germline (reference sequence). Losses at the gene ends were 10 bases for V and 5 bases for J; bases not matched to a gene: 10. CDR3 sequence (DNA): TGTGCCACCGACAGGGGAGACACAAATAATTCACCCCTCCACTTT. Translated, it gives CATDRGDTNNSPLHF.

Only a few counts were recorded for this clone. The chain has TRBV29-1 and TRBJ1-1, with D unresolved. CDR3 length: 13 residues. Between the trimmed V and J ends, which lost 6 bases and 9 bases, there was a span of 20 bases. Per the germline V gene, CDR1 is SQVTM and CDR2 is ANQGSEA. CDR3 amino acids: CSVAPTRETQAFF. CDR3 nucleotide sequence: TGCAGCGTCGCGCCTACGAGGGAGACTCAAGCTTTCTTT. The entire variable domain, with the rest obtained from reference TRBV29-1 and TRBJ1-1, is as follows: SAVISQKPSRDICQRGTSLTIQCQVDSQVTMMFWYRQQPGQSLTLIATANQGSEATYESGFVIDKFPISRPNLTFSTLTVSNMSPEDSSIYLCSVAPTRETQAFFGQGTRLTVV.

The chain carries TRBV2 and TRBJ2-6, with 8 bases matching TRBD1. J lost 0 bases, V lost 6 bases, and 13 bases had no gene match. The germline CDR1 and CDR2 sequences are SNHLY and FYNNEI. The CDR3 runs to 19 residues. CDR3 nucleotides: TGTGCCAGCAGCCTTTCTGGACAGGGAGCTCACTCTGGGGCCAACGTCCTGACTTTC. This codes for CASSLSGQGAHSGANVLTF.

The chain has TRBV29-1 and TRBJ2-7; the D is unclear. The ends were cut back, 5 bases at V and 3 bases at J, with 11 bases in the middle. CDR1 and CDR2 (germline): SQVTM, ANQGSEA. This CDR3 region has 12 residues. CDR3 DNA: TGCAGCGTTCTCTTAGTCAGCTACGAGCAGTACTTC. Amino acid sequence: CSVLLVSYEQYF.

Many counts were recorded for this clone. No DNA is shown, since the ends of the CDR3 on it are uncertain; the CDR3 is the one TCRdb lists. This sequence joins TRBV19 and TRBJ1-2. The CDR3 spans 16 residues, counting both ends. The V gene's germline CDR1 is LNHDA and CDR2 SQIVND (reference sequence). This chain's CDR3 is CASSTSGRPTNYGYTF.

The DNA for the CDR3 is TGCGCCAGCAGCTTGGCCGGCCAGCCGAACACTGAAGCTTTCTTT. This gives the protein CASSLAGQPNTEAFF. This chain uses TRBV5-1 with TRBJ1-1; D gene unclear. The CDR3 loop spans 15 amino acids. V lost 0 bases and J lost 1, with 10 bases in between. Germline V gene lookup returns CDR1 SGHRS and CDR2 YFSETQ.

The rearrangement links TRBV25-1 to TRBJ2-3; D might be TRBD1 (6 bases). The CDR3 is made up of 15 amino acids. Trimming shortened V by 5 bases and J by 2 bases, and 14 bases separated the two germline ends. Germline CDR1 and CDR2: MGHDK and SYGVNS. DNA for the CDR3: TGTGCCAGCAGTAGCCAGGGGACCATCACAGATACGCAGTATTTT. It is translated as CASSSQGTITDTQYF.

The V and J genes are TRBV4-1 and TRBJ2-7; perhaps TRBD1 as D (6 bases). Germline V gene sequence: CDR1 MGHRA, CDR2 YSYEKL. The CDR3 has 14 residues. Trimming stripped 4 bases from V and 6 bases from J, with 16 bases between. DNA for the CDR3: TGCGCCAGCAGCCCTAGTAACTCAGGGGTCGAGCAGTACTTC. Translated, it gives CASSPSNSGVEQYF.

The V call is TRBV4-1, the J call TRBJ2-7, with a possible D match to TRBD2 (7 bases). V shed 1 base and J shed 2 bases, with 12 bases lying between them. Germline V gives CDR1 MGHRA, CDR2 YSYEKL. The CDR3 extends over 15 amino acids. The CDR3 bases are TGCGCCAGCAGCCAAGGCGGGGGACACCCCTACGAGCAGTACTTC. This gives the protein CASSQGGGHPYEQYF.

The rearrangement joins TRBV29-1 to TRBJ1-2; 8 positions match TRBD1. The CDR3 covers 13 residues. The germline V gene has CDR1 SQVTM and CDR2 ANQGSEA. The junction had 7 bases not matched to a gene; V was cut back by 7 bases and J by 3 bases. The CDR3 DNA reads TGCAGCGCAAGCAGGGGGCTTGACTATGGCTACACCTTC. Translated, it gives CSASRGLDYGYTF.

The chain links TRBV5-4 to TRBJ2-5; 10 nucleotides line up with TRBD2. The CDR3 consists of 15 residues. V was clipped by 1 base and J by 7 bases; unmatched bases: 7. Per the germline V gene, CDR1 is SGHNT and CDR2 is YYREEE (reference sequence). DNA of the CDR3: TGTGCCAGCAGCTTGTACAGCGGGGGGGCCCGGACCCAGTACTTC. Residues: CASSLYSGGARTQYF.

The chain combines TRBV29-1 with TRBJ2-3; possibly TRBD2 for D (7 bases). V was pared by 6 bases and J by 3 bases, with 19 bases between. The CDR3 consists of 15 residues. The V gene's germline CDR1 is SQVTM and CDR2 ANQGSEA. CDR3 region: CSVRRGAVRTDTQYF. CDR3 in DNA: TGCAGCGTCCGTCGGGGGGCGGTGCGGACAGATACGCAGTATTTT.

Only a few counts were recorded for this clone. The chain combines TRBV2 with TRBJ2-5; 7 positions match TRBD1. Looked up from germline, CDR1 is SNHLY and CDR2 is FYNNEI. This CDR3 has 14 residues. The junction had 2 bases not matched to a gene; V was cut back by 2 bases and J by 2 bases. The CDR3 reads CASSEKTGQETQYF. The DNA of the CDR3 is TGTGCCAGCAGTGAAAAGACAGGGCAAGAGACCCAGTACTTC.

The chain carries TRBV7-2 and TRBJ2-7; 8 nucleotides align to TRBD1. J lost 3 bases, V lost 1 base, and 2 bases had no gene match. The germline CDR1 and CDR2 sequences are SGHTA and FQGNSA. The CDR3 covers 14 residues. CDR3: CASSLGGQGYEQYF. The CDR3 bases are TGTGCCAGCAGCTTAGGTGGACAGGGCTACGAGCAGTACTTC.

This chain joins TRBV30 and TRBJ2-2; D could derive from TRBD1 or TRBD2 (5 bases each). CDR3 length: 14 amino acids. The germline V gene encodes CDR1 GTSNPN and CDR2 SVGIG (reference sequence). The V and J ends lost 0 bases and 4 bases respectively, with 9 bases between them. The CDR3 DNA sequence: TGTGCCTGGAGTGTATGGGGGAGCACCGGGGAGCTGTTTTTT. As protein: CAWSVWGSTGELFF.

This clone was recorded a few times. The V gene is TRBV30, the J gene TRBJ2-5; 7 nucleotides agree with TRBD1. The CDR3 spans 14 residues. J was trimmed by 1 base and V by 5 bases; bases with no gene match: 7. The germline CDR1 and CDR2 sequences are GTSNPN and SVGIG (reference sequence). This chain's CDR3 is CAWGKGGSQETQYF. The CDR3, as DNA: TGTGCCTGGGGAAAAGGGGGCTCCCAAGAGACCCAGTACTTC.

This chain joins TRBV4-1 and TRBJ2-7; 8 bases match TRBD1. Per germline, CDR1 MGHRA and CDR2 YSYEKL. J gave up 8 bases and V 2 bases, and 14 bases lay outside the gene matches. This CDR3 region has 16 residues. CDR3 bases: TGCGCCAGCAGCCAATATCCTGGACAGGGAATTGGGCAGCAGTACTTC. This translates into CASSQYPGQGIGQQYF.

J is TRBJ2-7 and V is TRBV6-1; TRBD1 aligns across 7 bases. The germline V gene encodes CDR1 MNHNS and CDR2 SASEGT. The CDR3 sequence is 15 residues long. The V and J ends lost 2 bases and 5 bases, in that order; junction bases with no gene match: 9. The CDR3 nucleotides read TGTGCCAGCAGTGAAAGGACAGGAACGTCGCACGAGCAGTACTTC. The encoded protein is CASSERTGTSHEQYF.

The J gene is TRBJ2-2, the V gene TRBV2; a weak D match, TRBD1 (6 bases). Germline V gene sequence: CDR1 SNHLY, CDR2 FYNNEI. The CDR3 is 14 amino acids. The V and J ends lost 8 bases and 0 bases respectively, with 10 bases between them. DNA for the CDR3: TGTGCCAGCGGAAGGACAGCGAACACCGGGGAGCTGTTTTTT. Protein product: CASGRTANTGELFF.

In its sample, this clone was seen a few times. This may arise from a read error, as a much more abundant clone is one base away. The chain employs TRBV5-6 and TRBJ2-5; D is ambiguous. Trimming removed 0 bases from V and 3 bases from J, with 0 bases in between. CDR1 SGHDT and CDR2 YYEEEE come from the germline V gene. This CDR3 is 11 amino acids long. CDR3 nucleotides: TGTGCCAGCAGCTTGGAAGAGACCCAGTACTTC. It yields the protein CASSLEETQYF.